These 10 T cell receptor beta chains were sequenced from one sample in a study of vaccination and CD4 T cells after COVID-19. Researchers used the Oncomine TCR Beta short-read assay to sequence DNA from cultured CD4+ T cells. MiXCR was run by TCRdb on the PCR reads, yielding one entry per CDR3 protein. The data show about 8,900 distinct CDR3 sequences, 30% to 45% seen once. Their target antigens are unknown. Treatment described: approximately nine-day PBMC culture with coronavirus spike peptide pools or control peptides (ViraFEST assay). Sequenced sample: CD4+ T cells from blood, cultured in vitro. These receptors were taken from a human donor who had recovered from COVID-19.

J is TRBJ1-2 and V is TRBV7-2; tentative D call: TRBD1 (6 bases). The CDR3 spans 16 residues. V dropped 0 bases and J dropped 2 bases, with 13 bases sitting between them. Germline V gene data show CDR1 as SGHTA and CDR2 as FQGNSA. CDR3 sequence (DNA): TGTGCCAGCAGCTTAGCGGGGGCAGGGACAAACTATGGCTACACCTTC. It specifies CASSLAGAGTNYGYTF.

This chain joins TRBV2 and TRBJ2-1; TRBD2 aligns across 7 bases. The CDR3 loop spans 14 amino acids. Germline CDR1 SNHLY, CDR2 FYNNEI. V trimming: 7 bases; J trimming: 7 bases; junction bases outside the gene matches: 10. CDR3 coding DNA: TGTGCCAGCACCGTAGCGGGCCAGTTTAATGAGCAGTTCTTC. It encodes CASTVAGQFNEQFF.

This clonotype was found a few times. This chain joins TRBV6-1 and TRBJ2-7, with D perhaps assigned TRBD1 or TRBD2 (5 bases each). CDR1 is MNHNS and CDR2 is SASEGT in the germline V gene. The germline V and J ends were trimmed by 11 bases and 6 bases, with 11 bases remaining between them. CDR3 length equals 10 residues. As DNA, the CDR3 is TGTGCCCCAAGAGGGACCGAGCAGTACTTC. Its translation is CAPRGTEQYF.

The chain combines TRBV20-1 with TRBJ2-5; possibly TRBD1 or TRBD2 for D (5 bases each). Trimming took off 3 bases at V and 0 bases at J, with 11 bases between the two ends. Germline assignment: CDR1 DFQATT and CDR2 SNEGSKA (reference sequence). This CDR3 comprises 14 residues. CDR3 in DNA: TGCAGTGCTAGGCACGGGGCCAACCAAGAGACCCAGTACTTC. This sequence encodes CSARHGANQETQYF.

This chain links TRBV5-1 with TRBJ1-1, with D unresolved. V gave up 1 base and J gave up 0 bases, with 16 bases separating them. The CDR3 has 17 residues. Germline CDR1 SGHRS, CDR2 YFSETQ. This CDR3 is CASSLRVLSLMNTEAFF. The CDR3 nucleotides are TGCGCCAGCAGCTTGCGAGTCTTATCATTGATGAACACTGAAGCTTTCTTT.

CDR3 bases: TGTGCCAGCAACAGACTAGCCGGTAGCACAGATACGCAGTATTTT. This gives the protein CASNRLAGSTDTQYF. This chain connects TRBV2 to TRBJ2-3, with 7 bases identical to TRBD2. The V and J ends lost 7 bases and 0 bases, in that order; junction bases with no gene match: 7. The CDR3 sequence is 15 residues long. The germline gives CDR1 SNHLY, CDR2 FYNNEI. The full variable domain, completed using reference TRBV2 and TRBJ2-3, is EPEVTQTPSHQVTQMGQEVILRCVPISNHLYFYWYRQILGQKVEFLVSFYNNEISEKSEIFDDQFSVERPDGSNFTLKIRSTKLEDSAMYFCASNRLAGSTDTQYFGPGTRLTVL.

This clonotype was detected once. The J gene is TRBJ1-1, the V gene TRBV29-1; D ambiguous. V lost 7 bases to trimming and J lost 5 bases, with 14 bases between them. The CDR3 covers 12 residues. CDR1 SQVTM and CDR2 ANQGSEA come from the germline V gene. In DNA, the CDR3 is TGCAGCGCAGGCCTAGATAGGACTGAAGCTTTCTTT. Translating it yields CSAGLDRTEAFF.

The rearrangement uses TRBV6-1 and TRBJ1-5; D gene unclear. The germline CDR1 and CDR2 sequences are MNHNS and SASEGT. The CDR3 loop spans 13 amino acids. Trimming shortened V by 3 bases and J by 1 base, and 4 bases separated the two germline ends. The CDR3 DNA is TGTGCCAGCAGTGATGTCAGCAATCAGCCCCAGCATTTT. Translation gives CASSDVSNQPQHF.

This clonotype was counted a single time. The V gene is TRBV5-1, the J gene TRBJ2-1; 7 positions agree with TRBD2. V was clipped by 0 bases and J by 7 bases; unmatched bases: 7. Germline V gives CDR1 SGHRS, CDR2 YFSETQ. This CDR3 is 15 amino acids long. CDR3 sequence reads: CASSLGTRSLNEQFF. Here the CDR3 DNA reads TGCGCCAGCAGCTTGGGGACTAGATCGTTAAATGAGCAGTTCTTC.

The gene calls are TRBV6-4 and TRBJ1-6, with D perhaps matching TRBD1 (6 bases). V lost 6 bases to trimming and J lost 6 bases, with 15 bases between them. The CDR3 length is 15 residues. The germline V gene encodes CDR1 MRHNA and CDR2 SNTAGT. CDR3 in amino acids: CASSAQDSLNSPLHF. Written as DNA, the CDR3 is TGTGCCAGCAGCGCCCAGGACAGTCTTAATTCACCCCTCCACTTT.